This passage covers 3 T cell receptor beta chains from one sample sequenced in a study of cytomegalovirus exposure and HLA in healthy donors. Primers included in the PCR were 60 Vbeta and 13 Jbeta primers. Sequencing was performed with immunoSEQ multiplex PCR; in TCRdb, only in-frame clones are kept and a portion is missing. The data contain roughly 200,000 clones, 75% to 90% of them singletons. Sequenced sample: PBMCs. All receptors come from a boy aged 2-9 years in good health and CMV-seronegative.

A single count supports this clone. The chain carries TRBV6-1 and TRBJ2-7; 7 bases line up with TRBD1. In germline, CDR1 is MNHNS, CDR2 SASEGT. The V segment lost 5 bases and the J segment 2 bases; nucleotides outside the gene matches: 6. CDR3 size: 14 residues. In nucleotides, the CDR3 is TGTGCCAGCAGTCAACAGGGGTGGACCTACGAGCAGTACTTC. As protein: CASSQQGWTYEQYF.

The V and J genes are TRBV30 and TRBJ2-5; D might be TRBD2 (6 bases). V was cut by 3 bases and J by 5 bases, with 16 bases left in between. The CDR3 sequence is 14 residues long. Germline CDR1 reads GTSNPN; CDR2 reads SVGIG (reference sequence). In nucleotides, the CDR3 is TGTGCCTGGAGCCGGGGTCGGGCGGGGGAGACCCAGTACTTC. It translates to CAWSRGRAGETQYF.

The J gene is TRBJ1-5, the V gene TRBV5-1, with 10 bases aligning to TRBD1. The CDR3 is made up of 15 amino acids. Germline values: CDR1 SGHRS, CDR2 YFSETQ. V was clipped by 0 bases and J by 8 bases; unmatched bases: 5. The CDR3 DNA reads as TGCGCCAGCAGCTTGGGACAGGGGGCGTGGGAGCCCCAGCATTTT. It translates to CASSLGQGAWEPQHF.